This T cell receptor beta chain was recorded in a study of blood T cell repertoires in COVID-19 (dated by TCRdb to between 2020 and 2021). Regarding the complete study: Samples covering the acute and convalescent phases of COVID-19 were provided by collaborators in the United States, Italy and Spain. The material from the prospective study consisted of cDNA or gDNA derived from T cells, B-cell-depleted T cells, or PBMCs. Deeply sampled blood TCRbeta repertoires from subjects exposed to, actively infected with, or recovered from COVID-19 were included in the dataset. The repertoires were made available in a free public database intended to serve as a resource for research on the immune response to SARS-CoV-2. The samples were drawn from the first 160 participants of the ongoing ImmuneRACE study and from some 1,300 subjects provided by 6 global collaborators. Nearly every sample came with metadata listing a de-identified subject ID, COVID-19 status, age in years and sex. Where HLA class I and class II types were available, the types were taken from metadata supplied by the sample provider, not from assay-based typing.

The CDR3 holds 16 amino acids from the cysteine to the phenylalanine. Left in the record is the CDR3 DNA by itself, 48 bases read in frame from the first base. From the germline V gene (reference sequence), CDR1 is MNHEY and CDR2 is SMNVEV. Trimming leaves V shorter by 0 bases and J shorter by 5 bases, with the junction holding 4 bases beyond the gene matches. Each collaborating institution followed its own protocols to collect whole blood in K2EDTA tubes. For TCRbeta analysis, collaborators shipped samples as frozen whole blood, isolated PBMCs, or DNA extracted from either of those sample types. Details on this clone: It has no known antigen specificity. No per-base quality is available; no much larger clone lies one base away.

The study at large found these results: How much clinical and demographic metadata was included differed by source and by participant, and the metadata was provided uncurated.

The immunoSEQ Assay, a bias-controlled multiplex PCR, was used to amplify TCRbeta CDR3 regions from genomic DNA. The study's own analysis went as follows. Within the assay, amplification of reference gene primers was used to estimate how many nucleated cells each sample contained. Sequence reads were collapsed and filtered to measure the absolute abundance of every unique TCRbeta CDR3 rearrangement. For each sample, productive Simpson clonality was calculated by taking the square root of Simpson's diversity index across productive rearrangements. In its TCRdb copy, this immuneACCESS table keeps in-frame sequences only and misses some clones. Where compared with another copy, unresolved V genes explain less than half of these, and the others have no known cause. V, J and clone size reflect that table, while D and trimming were determined from the DNA. This sample gives more than 20,000 clones in total; 70% to 90% of them show up just once. The ten largest clones capture roughly 25% of the sample.

What was sequenced was peripheral blood. Here the chain combines TRBV27 and TRBJ2-1; the central 10 bases match TRBD2. This receptor was taken from a human donor with active COVID-19. The donor label of this sample is uncertain. The nucleotide sequence reads as follows: TGTGCCAGCAGTTTATCGCCAACTAGCGGGAACAATGAGCAGTTCTTC. This yields the protein CASSLSPTSGNNEQFF.